These 23 T cell receptor beta chains share one sample of origin, sequenced in a study of T-cell memory formation after mild COVID-19. One entry per CDR3 protein, called by TCRdb with MiXCR from the 5' RACE reads. This sample has 210,000 or so distinct CDR3 sequences; 27% occur once, and the top ten carry approximately 10%. The sequencing sample was made of PBMCs or a T cell subset sorted from them (not recorded which). Receptors were obtained from an adult woman who had mild COVID-19 (a few samples of this study predate the infection). Cell type and time point are not known.

The gene calls are TRBV4-1 and TRBJ2-3; TRBD1 is a possible D gene (6 bases). The CDR3 length is 17 residues. From germline, CDR1 is MGHRA and CDR2 YSYEKL. V dropped 0 bases and J dropped 2 bases, with 15 bases sitting between them. The CDR3 DNA follows: TGCGCCAGCAGCCAAGAAGGGGCGTGGGGGCTCACAGATACGCAGTATTTT. This sequence encodes CASSQEGAWGLTDTQYF.

In this sample, this clonotype turned up a few times. The chain couples TRBV12-3 or TRBV12-4 to TRBJ2-5, with unresolved D. The CDR3 has 15 amino acids. Trimming took off 2 bases at V and 2 bases at J, with 12 bases between the two ends. The CDR3 DNA reads as TGTGCCAGCAGTTTATCCTTCCACTCTCAAGAGACCCAGTACTTC. As protein: CASSLSFHSQETQYF.

The V call is TRBV5-6, the J call TRBJ2-1, with D maybe TRBD2 (6 bases). Per germline, CDR1 SGHDT and CDR2 YYEEEE. With 3 bases removed from V and 4 bases from J, the gap between germline ends came to 17 bases. This CDR3 has 16 residues. This CDR3 is CASSYLALVIYNEQFF. For the CDR3, the DNA is TGTGCCAGCAGCTACCTAGCGTTGGTGATATACAATGAGCAGTTCTTC. Drawing the rest from reference TRBV5-6 and TRBJ2-1, the complete variable domain is DAGVTQSPTHLIKTRGQQVTLRCSPKSGHDTVSWYQQALGQGPQFIFQYYEEEERQRGNFPDRFSGHQFPNYSSELNVNALLLGDSALYLCASSYLALVIYNEQFFGPGTRLTVL.

The rearrangement joins TRBV20-1 to TRBJ2-7; 8 nucleotides align to TRBD1. Per the germline V gene, CDR1 is DFQATT and CDR2 is SNEGSKA (reference sequence). Trimming cost V 0 bases and J 3 bases; bases outside gene matches: 1. The CDR3 is 13 residues long. The chain's CDR3 is CSARDTGGYEQYF. In DNA form, the CDR3 reads TGCAGTGCTAGAGATACAGGGGGCTACGAGCAGTACTTC.

The J gene is TRBJ2-7, the V gene TRBV7-2; either TRBD1 or TRBD2 may fit D (5 bases each). The CDR3 sequence is 13 residues long. Germline CDR1 and CDR2: SGHTA and FQGNSA. Trimming cost V 6 bases and J 4 bases, with 13 bases left between them. The CDR3 DNA sequence: TGTGCCAGCAGACCCGGGGCATCTTACGAGCAGTACTTC. Protein sequence: CASRPGASYEQYF.

This clonotype was observed a handful of times. The rearrangement joins TRBV24-1 to TRBJ1-1, with TRBD1 matching over 7 bases. The CDR3 extends over 14 amino acids. Germline CDR1 reads KGHDR; CDR2 reads SFDVKD. The J segment lost 5 bases and the V segment lost 6 bases, leaving 8 bases of the junction unmatched. CDR3 in amino acids: CATSQRGLGTEAFF. DNA of the CDR3: TGTGCCACCAGTCAGAGGGGGCTGGGGACTGAAGCTTTCTTT.

This clonotype was recorded a few times. The chain recombines TRBV20-1 with TRBJ2-7, with 11 bases lining up with TRBD2. V was pared by 2 bases and J by 5 bases, with 5 bases of the junction left unmatched. Germline CDR1 DFQATT, CDR2 SNEGSKA (reference sequence). The CDR3 is 14 residues long. CDR3 sequence reads: CSARRPGLADEQYF. The CDR3 DNA is TGCAGTGCTAGAAGACCGGGACTAGCGGACGAGCAGTACTTC.

The chain has TRBV9 and TRBJ1-2, with TRBD1 as a possible D gene (5 bases). Per the germline V gene, CDR1 is SGDLS and CDR2 is YYNGEE. CDR3 length: 15 residues. The ends were cut back, 0 bases at V and 5 bases at J, with 14 bases in the middle. In nucleotides, the CDR3 is TGTGCCAGCAGCGTAGTGCCTGACAGCCTTTATGGCTACACCTTC. Its protein is CASSVVPDSLYGYTF.

This clonotype was observed a handful of times. The CDR3 is CASSHWTGGKRETQYF. The CDR3 DNA reads TGTGCCAGCAGCCACTGGACAGGGGGGAAACGAGAGACCCAGTACTTC. This chain joins TRBV3-1 and TRBJ2-5, with TRBD1 matching over 10 bases. The junction had 8 bases not matched to a gene; V was cut back by 3 bases and J by 4 bases. The CDR3 covers 16 residues. Per germline, CDR1 LGHDT and CDR2 YNNKEL (reference sequence).

This clonotype was counted a few times. The chain has TRBV3-1 and TRBJ1-1, with D unresolved. The CDR3 contains 13 residues. The V gene's germline CDR1 is LGHDT and CDR2 YNNKEL (reference sequence). V was pared by 1 base and J by 5 bases, with 8 bases between. CDR3 DNA sequence: TGTGCCAGCAGCCAAGGGTCAGAAACTGAAGCTTTCTTT. Its translation is CASSQGSETEAFF.

The chain is built from TRBV12-3 or TRBV12-4 and TRBJ2-1; D remains unclear. This CDR3 is built from 15 residues. V lost 5 bases and J 6 bases, leaving 17 bases between the germline ends. CDR3 in amino acids: CASSPRNFVGNEQFF. The CDR3 region has the DNA TGTGCCAGCAGTCCTAGGAATTTCGTAGGCAATGAGCAGTTCTTC.

This clonotype was seen more than once but under ten times. This chain connects TRBV5-1 to TRBJ2-1, with 9 positions matching TRBD2. CDR1 SGHRS and CDR2 YFSETQ come from the germline V gene. The CDR3 has 16 amino acids. The V gene end was trimmed by 0 bases and the J gene end by 2 bases; junction bases not matched to a gene: 3. The CDR3: CASSLGPSGAYNEQFF. The CDR3 DNA is TGCGCCAGCAGCTTGGGCCCTAGCGGGGCCTACAATGAGCAGTTCTTC.

The genes are TRBV9 and TRBJ1-2, with no clear D. The CDR3 contains 15 residues. Germline V gives CDR1 SGDLS, CDR2 YYNGEE. With 0 bases removed from V and 0 bases from J, the gap between germline ends came to 9 bases. This CDR3 reads CASSVGVGSNYGYTF. The CDR3 coding sequence is TGTGCCAGCAGCGTAGGGGTCGGCTCTAACTATGGCTACACCTTC.

J is TRBJ2-1 and V is TRBV9, with TRBD1 matching 9 bases. The CDR3 spans 14 residues. Germline CDR1 and CDR2: SGDLS and YYNGEE. The junction had 9 bases not matched to a gene; V was cut back by 4 bases and J by 10 bases. The CDR3 here is CASSPRTGVAEQFF. CDR3 in DNA: TGTGCCAGCAGCCCACGGACAGGGGTGGCGGAGCAGTTCTTC.

The chain joins TRBV7-9 to TRBJ2-7; a weak D match, TRBD1 (6 bases). V lost 5 bases and J 2 bases, leaving 19 bases between the germline ends. Germline V gives CDR1 SEHNR, CDR2 FQNEAQ (reference sequence). The CDR3 has 16 amino acids. As DNA, the CDR3 is TGTGCCAGCAGCCCAATTCGGCTAGGACAGACCTACGAGCAGTACTTC. The encoded protein is CASSPIRLGQTYEQYF. Looking up the rest from reference TRBV7-9 and TRBJ2-7 gives the full variable domain: DTGVSQNPRHKITKRGQNVTFRCDPISEHNRLYWYRQTLGQGPEFLTYFQNEAQLEKSRLLSDRFSAERPKGSFSTLEIQRTEQGDSAMYLCASSPIRLGQTYEQYFGPGTRLTVT.

The V gene is TRBV11-2, the J gene TRBJ2-5; possible D gene TRBD2, 6 bases. CDR1 is SGHAT, CDR2 FQNNGV, per germline. This CDR3 is built from 16 residues. Trimming left V 5 bases short and J 5 bases short, with 21 bases between. CDR3 bases: TGTGCCAGCAGCCGCGGACTCAACCGGGAGAAGGAGACCCAGTACTTC. Protein sequence: CASSRGLNREKETQYF.

At least ten counts were recorded for this clonotype. This chain links TRBV5-1 with TRBJ2-7; 8 nucleotides agree with TRBD2. Per the germline V gene, CDR1 is SGHRS and CDR2 is YFSETQ. Unmatched junction bases numbered 10, after V lost 1 base and J lost 4 bases. The CDR3 length is 16 residues. In nucleotides, the CDR3 is TGCGCCAGCAGCTTGTTGGAAGCGGGGGCAGGTTACGAGCAGTACTTC. Amino acids: CASSLLEAGAGYEQYF.

The chain recombines TRBV7-2 with TRBJ2-5; D may match TRBD1 or TRBD2 (6 bases each). CDR3 length: 14 residues. The V end lost 4 bases, the J end lost 5 bases, and 14 bases lay between the germline ends. Germline CDR1 reads SGHTA; CDR2 reads FQGNSA. The CDR3 coding sequence is TGTGCCAGCAGCTGGGGGGCTCGCGGGGAGACCCAGTACTTC. As protein: CASSWGARGETQYF.

The chain is built from TRBV2 and TRBJ1-5, with D uncertain. Germline V gene lookup returns CDR1 SNHLY and CDR2 FYNNEI. V was shortened by 0 bases and J by 9 bases, with 9 bases between the two germline ends. The CDR3 consists of 13 residues. The CDR3 is CASSEAAGGPQHF. The CDR3 DNA reads as TGTGCCAGCAGTGAAGCGGCAGGAGGGCCCCAGCATTTT.

The V call is TRBV5-1, the J call TRBJ2-7; 7 nucleotides align to TRBD2. The CDR3 extends over 13 amino acids. Germline V lookup: CDR1 SGHRS, CDR2 YFSETQ. The junction had 6 bases not matched to a gene; V was cut back by 4 bases and J by 5 bases. CDR3 in amino acids: CASSSLGGDEQYF. The CDR3 DNA reads TGCGCCAGCAGCAGCTTGGGGGGGGACGAGCAGTACTTC.

This clonotype turned up a few times. The V gene is TRBV20-1, the J gene TRBJ1-3; D not resolved. CDR1 and CDR2 (germline): DFQATT, SNEGSKA (reference sequence). This CDR3 spans 14 amino acids. The ends were cut back, 6 bases at V and 4 bases at J, with 16 bases in the middle. This CDR3 reads CSAPSNTGGNTIYF. CDR3 bases: TGCAGTGCACCATCCAACACGGGAGGAAACACCATATATTTT.

V gene TRBV11-1 combines with J gene TRBJ1-6, with D unresolved. The CDR3 is 17 residues long. The germline CDR1 and CDR2 sequences are SGHAT and FQDESV (reference sequence). The V gene lost 2 bases and the J gene lost 7 bases, with 18 bases spanning the gap. The CDR3 DNA sequence: TGTGCCAGCAGCTTACCCCCCACTCCACCCGGGAATTCACCCCTCCACTTT. Translating it yields CASSLPPTPPGNSPLHF.

This clonotype has only a few counts. This chain joins TRBV20-1 and TRBJ2-3; perhaps D is TRBD1 or TRBD2 (6 bases each). The germline gives CDR1 DFQATT, CDR2 SNEGSKA (reference sequence). The CDR3 loop spans 15 amino acids. Trimming pared 5 bases from V and 2 bases from J, leaving 17 bases between. The CDR3 DNA follows: TGCAGTGCTCGTGACAGGTGGAGGGCCACAGATACGCAGTATTTT. Residues: CSARDRWRATDTQYF.